This T cell receptor beta chain was obtained from a study of control samples from healthy donors and cancer patients. Ten or more counts support this clone. This table comes from immunoSEQ multiplex PCR, and its TCRdb copy is limited to in-frame clones, with some not included. The table has roughly 150,000 clones, about 86% seen once; the top ten hold more than 1.5%. The V gene's germline CDR1 is MGHRA and CDR2 YSYEKL. Unmatched junction bases numbered 5, after V lost 1 base and J lost 4 bases. This CDR3 has 15 amino acids. The V call is TRBV4-1, the J call TRBJ2-7; 9 bases agree with TRBD2. The sample comprised blood. This clonotype was sampled from a man between 18 and 35 years old in good health. CDR3 nucleotides: TGCGCCAGCAGCCAAGCGAGCGGGGGGATGTACGAGCAGTACTTC. Translated, it gives CASSQASGGMYEQYF.